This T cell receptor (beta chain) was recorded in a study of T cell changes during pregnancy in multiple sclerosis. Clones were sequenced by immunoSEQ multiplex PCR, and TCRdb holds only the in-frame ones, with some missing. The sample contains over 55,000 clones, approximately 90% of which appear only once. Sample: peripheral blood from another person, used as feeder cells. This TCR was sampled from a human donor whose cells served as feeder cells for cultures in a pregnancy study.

The CDR3 reads CASSPGTTAFF. The CDR3 bases are TGTGCCAGCAGCCCAGGGACAACAGCTTTCTTT. This sequence joins TRBV6-5 and TRBJ1-1; D may be TRBD1 (6 bases). The CDR3 totals 11 residues. Per the germline V gene, CDR1 is MNHEY and CDR2 is SVGAGI. V lost 6 bases and J 10 bases, leaving 12 bases between the germline ends.